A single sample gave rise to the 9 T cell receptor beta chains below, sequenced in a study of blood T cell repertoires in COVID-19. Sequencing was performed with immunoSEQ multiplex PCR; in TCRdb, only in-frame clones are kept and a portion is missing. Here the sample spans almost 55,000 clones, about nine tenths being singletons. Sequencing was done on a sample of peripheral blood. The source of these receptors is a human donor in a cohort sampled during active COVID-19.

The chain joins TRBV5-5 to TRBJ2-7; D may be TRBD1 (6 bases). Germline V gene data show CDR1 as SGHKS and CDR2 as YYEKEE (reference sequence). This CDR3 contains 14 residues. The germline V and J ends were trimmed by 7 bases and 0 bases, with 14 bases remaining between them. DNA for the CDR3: TGTGCCAGCGGTAGACAGGCGATCTCCTACGAGCAGTACTTC. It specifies CASGRQAISYEQYF.

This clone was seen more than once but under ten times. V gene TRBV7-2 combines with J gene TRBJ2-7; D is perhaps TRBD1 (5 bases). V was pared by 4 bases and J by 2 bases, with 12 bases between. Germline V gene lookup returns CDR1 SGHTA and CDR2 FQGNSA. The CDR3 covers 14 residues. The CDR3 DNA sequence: TGTGCCAGCAGCTATGGGGCCGGTGCCTACGAGCAGTACTTC. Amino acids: CASSYGAGAYEQYF.

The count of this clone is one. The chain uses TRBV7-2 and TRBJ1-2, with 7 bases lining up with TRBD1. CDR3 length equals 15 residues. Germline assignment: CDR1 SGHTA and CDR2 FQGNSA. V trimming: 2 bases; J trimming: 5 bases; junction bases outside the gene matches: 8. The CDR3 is CASSLQGVIRYGYTF. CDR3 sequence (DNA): TGTGCCAGCAGCTTACAGGGGGTCATTCGGTATGGCTACACCTTC. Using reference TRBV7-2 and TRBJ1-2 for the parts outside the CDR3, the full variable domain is GAGVSQSPSNKVTEKGKDVELRCDPISGHTALYWYRQSLGQGLEFLIYFQGNSAPDKSGLPSDRFSAERTGGSVSTLTIQRTQQEDSAVYLCASSLQGVIRYGYTFGSGTRLTVV.

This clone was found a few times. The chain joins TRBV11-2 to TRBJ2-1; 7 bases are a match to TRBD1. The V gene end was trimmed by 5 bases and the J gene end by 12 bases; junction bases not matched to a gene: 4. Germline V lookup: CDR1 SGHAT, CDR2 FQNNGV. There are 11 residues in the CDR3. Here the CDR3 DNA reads TGTGCCAGCAGCCGGGACAGAATGCAGTTCTTC. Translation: CASSRDRMQFF.

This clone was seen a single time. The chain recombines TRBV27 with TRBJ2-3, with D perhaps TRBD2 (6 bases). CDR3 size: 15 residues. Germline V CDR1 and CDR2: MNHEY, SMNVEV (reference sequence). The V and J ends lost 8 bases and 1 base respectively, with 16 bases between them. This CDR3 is CASGTGVRGTDTQYF. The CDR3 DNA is TGTGCCAGCGGAACGGGGGTCCGGGGCACAGATACGCAGTATTTT.

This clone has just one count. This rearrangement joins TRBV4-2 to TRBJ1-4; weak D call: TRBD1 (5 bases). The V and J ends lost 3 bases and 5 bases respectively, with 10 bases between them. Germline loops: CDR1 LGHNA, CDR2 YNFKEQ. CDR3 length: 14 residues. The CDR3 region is CASSQGEVNEKLFF. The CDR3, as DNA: TGTGCCAGCAGCCAGGGGGAGGTCAATGAAAAACTGTTTTTT.

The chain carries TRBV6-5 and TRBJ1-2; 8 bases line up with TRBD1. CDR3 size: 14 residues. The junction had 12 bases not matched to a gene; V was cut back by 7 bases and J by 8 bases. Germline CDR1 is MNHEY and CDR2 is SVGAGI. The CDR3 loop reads CASTHTGQGWGYTF. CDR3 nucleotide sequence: TGTGCCAGCACTCACACCGGACAGGGTTGGGGCTACACCTTC.

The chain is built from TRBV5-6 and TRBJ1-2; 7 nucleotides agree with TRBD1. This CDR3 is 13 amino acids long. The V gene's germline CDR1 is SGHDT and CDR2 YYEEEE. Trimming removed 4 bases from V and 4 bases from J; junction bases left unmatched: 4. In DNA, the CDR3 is TGTGCCAGCAGCCGACAGGGATTCTATGGCTACACCTTC. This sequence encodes CASSRQGFYGYTF. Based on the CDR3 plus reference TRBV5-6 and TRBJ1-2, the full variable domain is DAGVTQSPTHLIKTRGQQVTLRCSPKSGHDTVSWYQQALGQGPQFIFQYYEEEERQRGNFPDRFSGHQFPNYSSELNVNALLLGDSALYLCASSRQGFYGYTFGSGTRLTVV.

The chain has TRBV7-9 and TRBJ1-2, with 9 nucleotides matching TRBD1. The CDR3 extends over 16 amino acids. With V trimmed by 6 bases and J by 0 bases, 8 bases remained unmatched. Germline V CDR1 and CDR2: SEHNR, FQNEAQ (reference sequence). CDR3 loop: CASSSPGQGANYGYTF. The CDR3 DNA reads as TGTGCCAGCAGTTCACCGGGACAGGGAGCTAACTATGGCTACACCTTC.